Below, one T cell receptor beta chain is given with its context. In the study's own analysis: Estimated nucleated cell counts came from reference gene primer amplification. Libraries were prepared by immunoSEQ multiplex PCR; TCRdb keeps only in-frame clonotypes and omits some of them. V and J calls plus clone size are reproduced from that table; the DNA served to infer D and trimming. The sample carries tens of thousands of clones, roughly nine tenths recorded once. Germline V CDR1 and CDR2: LNHDA, SQIVND (reference sequence). The CDR3 spans 14 residues. The J segment lost 7 bases and the V segment lost 7 bases, leaving 11 bases of the junction unmatched. The sample originates from a study of blood T cell repertoires in COVID-19.

The source of this sequence is a man aged 80 or over in a cohort sampled during active COVID-19. Sequencing was performed on peripheral blood. The genes are TRBV19 and TRBJ1-1; TRBD1 agrees at 8 bases. For the CDR3, the DNA is TGTGCCAGTACGGGCAGGGGGCGGTTCATTGAAGCTTTCTTT. It yields the protein CASTGRGRFIEAFF. Looking up the rest from reference TRBV19 and TRBJ1-1 gives the full variable domain: DGGITQSPKYLFRKEGQNVTLSCEQNLNHDAMYWYRQDPGQGLRLIYYSQIVNDFQKGDIAEGYSVSREKKESFPLTVTSAQKNPTAFYLCASTGRGRFIEAFFGQGTRLTVV.